This T cell receptor (beta chain) is drawn from a study of circulating and synovial CD4+ cells in juvenile arthritis (TCRdb year 2014). For the study in its entirety: Within each patient, the study compared the TCRbeta CDR3 repertoires of three groups: circulating HLA-DR+ CD4 T cells, bulk blood CD4 T cells, and synovial CD4 T cells. The goal of the repertoire sequencing was to confirm that synovial clonotypes were enriched in a circulating synovial-like CD4 T cell subset. The paper's findings and limits, for the study overall: The difference between circulating pathogenic-like lymphocytes and bulk blood T cells was not detected by traditional Vbeta family usage analysis. CPL and bulk blood CD4 samples differed in T cell genome counts by at least an order of magnitude, so sample-size effects were addressed. Synovial and circulating pathogenic-like lymphocyte repertoires were less diverse than bulk blood CD4 repertoires, with some CPL samples as oligoclonal as synovium. Overlap with synovium increased with sequencing depth, so measured shared-clonotype fractions likely underestimated the full repertoire overlap. Circulating pathogenic-like lymphocytes clustered together with synovial T cells, and compared with bulk blood, the circulating pathogenic-like lymphocytes shared a substantially higher fraction of CDR3 sequences with synovium.

The library was produced with the immunoSEQ multiplex PCR assay. An external provider performed TCRbeta CDR3 sequencing as a commercial service. On the authors' methods: The analyses used productive nucleotide sequences together with amino acid sequences obtained by in silico translation. Diversity was measured as Renyi entropy over a range of alpha values, and the median of 200 repeated subsamples was taken to equalise sample size. Pairwise repertoire distance was calculated as one minus the Chao-modified Jaccard index to correct for under-sampling and was used for clustering. Frequency-weighted overlap with synovial clonotypes was computed over 200 sample sizes, 200 draws without replacement each, and reported at the smaller sample's size. Sourced from immuneACCESS, this table was stored by TCRdb with only in-frame sequences that have V and J called. A share of the clones is absent; for the studies checked, an unresolved V gene accounts for under half, and the remainder has no known explanation. Clone size and the V and J calls come from that table; the DNA yielded D and trimming. Recorded for this sample are about 1,600 clones; 95% to 97% of them occurred a single time. The ten largest clones add up to about 2.7% of the sample.

Note on this clone: Its cognate antigen has yet to be identified. Base qualities are missing; no much larger clone stands one base away.

Donors of the sequenced samples were patients with active juvenile idiopathic arthritis. Sorting was carried out immediately after cells were thawed, and dead cells were excluded with Live/Dead Fixable Near-IR Stain. CDR1 and CDR2 (KGHSH, LQKENI) derive from the germline V gene. The CDR3 spans 17 residues, from the cysteine through the phenylalanine. CDR3 DNA only is kept here, 51 bases in frame from base 1. V is reduced by 2 bases and J by 0 bases, leaving a spacing of 15 bases between them. The rearrangement combines TRBV18 with TRBJ2-3; the D segment could be TRBD2, given 6 matching bases. The sample consisted of CD4+ T cells from synovial fluid. The receptor comes from a human donor with juvenile idiopathic arthritis. The bases read TGTGCCAGCTCACCAAGGTGGGGCGGGACTAGCACAGATACGCAGTATTTT. It is translated as CASSPRWGGTSTDTQYF.